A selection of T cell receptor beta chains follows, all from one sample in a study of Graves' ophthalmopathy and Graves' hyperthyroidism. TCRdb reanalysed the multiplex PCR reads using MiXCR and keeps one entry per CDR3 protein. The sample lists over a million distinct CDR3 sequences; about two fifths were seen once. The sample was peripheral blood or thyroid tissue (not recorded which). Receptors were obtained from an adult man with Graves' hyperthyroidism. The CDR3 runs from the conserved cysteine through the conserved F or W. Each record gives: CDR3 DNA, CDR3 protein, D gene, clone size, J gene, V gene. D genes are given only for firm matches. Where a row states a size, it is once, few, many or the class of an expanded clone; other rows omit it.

cdr3_nt: TGTGCCAGCAGCTTGGCAGGAGGACTCGGGGGAGAGCAGTACTTC
cdr3_aa: CASSLAGGLGGEQYF
d_call: .
clone_size: .
j_call: TRBJ2-7
v_call: TRBV6-5

cdr3_nt: TGTGCCAGCAGCAACAGACGGAGCTCTGGAAACACCATATATTTT
cdr3_aa: CASSNRRSSGNTIYF
d_call: .
clone_size: many
j_call: TRBJ1-3
v_call: TRBV5-4

cdr3_nt: TGTGCCAGTAGTATCCGTGTAACTAGCGGGCCCGCCGAGCAGTACTTC
cdr3_aa: CASSIRVTSGPAEQYF
d_call: TRBD2
clone_size: many
j_call: TRBJ2-7
v_call: TRBV19

cdr3_nt: TGCAGCGTTGGGACGGTACCTGAGACCCAGTACTTC
cdr3_aa: CSVGTVPETQYF
d_call: .
clone_size: .
j_call: TRBJ2-5
v_call: TRBV29-1

cdr3_nt: TGTGCCAGCAGTGAGGGACAGGCTACCTACGAGCAGTACTTC
cdr3_aa: CASSEGQATYEQYF
d_call: TRBD1
clone_size: few
j_call: TRBJ2-7
v_call: TRBV6-1

cdr3_nt: TGTGCCACCAGCAGAGATCGGGGGGAATACTATGGCTACACCTTC
cdr3_aa: CATSRDRGEYYGYTF
d_call: .
clone_size: few
j_call: TRBJ1-2
v_call: TRBV15

cdr3_nt: TGTGCCAGCAGACCTACAGGGGGCACTGAAGCTTTCTTT
cdr3_aa: CASRPTGGTEAFF
d_call: TRBD1
clone_size: many
j_call: TRBJ1-1
v_call: TRBV2

cdr3_nt: TGCAGCTCACAGGGTATCGACACTGAAGCTTTCTTT
cdr3_aa: CSSQGIDTEAFF
d_call: .
clone_size: .
j_call: TRBJ1-1
v_call: TRBV29-1

cdr3_nt: TGTGCCAGCAGCGCGGTACAGGGGGCTTTGGAGACCCAGTACTTC
cdr3_aa: CASSAVQGALETQYF
d_call: TRBD1
clone_size: many
j_call: TRBJ2-5
v_call: TRBV7-8

cdr3_nt: TGTGCCAGCAGCTTAGTTCCGGGGGCAGAGACCCAGTACTTC
cdr3_aa: CASSLVPGAETQYF
d_call: .
clone_size: many
j_call: TRBJ2-5
v_call: TRBV11-2

cdr3_nt: TGTGCCATCAGTAACCCGGGACAGGGTTCCGGCTACACCTTC
cdr3_aa: CAISNPGQGSGYTF
d_call: TRBD1
clone_size: many
j_call: TRBJ1-2
v_call: TRBV10-3

cdr3_nt: TGTGCCAGCAGCTTGCTTCCCTGGCCCTACGAGCAGTACTTC
cdr3_aa: CASSLLPWPYEQYF
d_call: .
clone_size: .
j_call: TRBJ2-7
v_call: TRBV7-9